This T cell receptor beta chain emerged from a study of cytomegalovirus exposure and HLA in healthy donors. Primers for the PCR totalled 60 Vbeta and 13 Jbeta. Data came from immunoSEQ multiplex PCR; TCRdb stores just in-frame clones and leaves some out. This table lists about 58,000 clones. Looked up from germline, CDR1 is MDHEN and CDR2 is SYDVKM. The V gene lost 7 bases and the J gene lost 5 bases, with 14 bases spanning the gap. There are 13 residues in the CDR3. The genes are TRBV28 and TRBJ1-1; D perhaps matches TRBD1 (6 bases). Input material: PBMCs. The TCR sequence derives from a young woman in good health and CMV-seronegative. The CDR3 bases are TGTGCCAGCACCCAACAGGGAGTGACTGAAGCTTTCTTT. It translates to CASTQQGVTEAFF.